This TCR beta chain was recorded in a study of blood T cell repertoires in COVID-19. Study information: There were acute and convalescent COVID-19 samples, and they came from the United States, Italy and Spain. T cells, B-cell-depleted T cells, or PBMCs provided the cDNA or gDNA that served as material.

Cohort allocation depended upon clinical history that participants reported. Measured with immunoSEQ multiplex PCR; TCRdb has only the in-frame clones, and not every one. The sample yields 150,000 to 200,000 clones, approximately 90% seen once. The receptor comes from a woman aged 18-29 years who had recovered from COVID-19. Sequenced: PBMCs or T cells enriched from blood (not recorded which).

CDR3 sequence: CASGILGQTATGTRIASYNEQFF. For the CDR3, the DNA is TGTGCCAGCGGGATATTGGGGCAAACTGCAACCGGGACTAGGATAGCTAGCTACAATGAGCAGTTCTTC. The chain uses TRBV28 and TRBJ2-1, with 8 nucleotides matching TRBD2. CDR3 length: 23 amino acids. Germline V lookup: CDR1 MDHEN, CDR2 SYDVKM. The V gene end was trimmed by 8 bases and the J gene end by 3 bases; junction bases not matched to a gene: 33. The full variable domain, with the rest looked up from reference TRBV28 and TRBJ2-1, is DVKVTQSSRYLVKRTGEKVFLECVQDMDHENMFWYRQDPGLGLRLIYFSYDVKMKEKGDIPEGYSVSREKKERFSLILESASTNQTSMYLCASGILGQTATGTRIASYNEQFFGPGTRLTVL.